This TCR beta chain was observed in a study of spatial heterogeneity in lung cancer. Deletions cut 3 bases from V and 6 bases from J, with 27 bases between. This CDR3 is built from 18 residues. Looked up from germline, CDR1 is SGDLS and CDR2 is YYNGEE. This clonotype was counted ten times or more. The time point here: blood at routine non-recurrence follow-up after resection. Each CDR3 protein gets one entry after TCRdb re-called the 5' RACE reads with MiXCR. The sample has roughly 17,000 distinct CDR3 sequences, less than 12% seen once. Sequenced here: PBMCs, sampled at follow-up. This receptor was taken from a female donor with early-stage non-small cell lung cancer. The genes are TRBV9 and TRBJ1-2; weak D call: TRBD1 (6 bases). The DNA of the CDR3 is TGTGCCAGCAGCGCTAGTCAGGGACAACCACTATATAGGAATGGCTACACCTTC. Protein product: CASSASQGQPLYRNGYTF.